This TCR beta chain is from a study of blood T cell repertoires in COVID-19. Study context: Researchers got acute and convalescent COVID-19 samples from the United States, Italy and Spain. Sources were T cells, B-cell-depleted T cells, or PBMCs; the material itself was cDNA or gDNA.

Original handling: Counts of nucleated cells, estimated from reference gene primer amplification, were obtained. Here immunoSEQ multiplex PCR was the method, and the copy in TCRdb shows in-frame clones only, minus some. The DNA gave D and trimming, while V, J and clone size come from that table. The sample carries about 77,000 clones, more than 75% recorded once. The junction had 13 bases not matched to a gene; V was cut back by 6 bases and J by 5 bases. CDR3 length: 16 amino acids. CDR1 is SNHLY and CDR2 is FYNNEI in the germline V gene. The chain uses TRBV2 and TRBJ1-1; TRBD1 matches 9 bases. Source material: peripheral blood. This clonotype originated in a woman of 80 years or more with active or convalescent COVID-19. The CDR3 region is CASSPAGTGSQTEAFF. CDR3 in DNA: TGTGCCAGCAGCCCGGCCGGGACAGGGAGTCAGACTGAAGCTTTCTTT.